The entry below gives a single T cell receptor beta chain sequence along with its context. Its target is unknown. In preparing the TRB cDNA libraries, 5' RACE with UMI labels was used. TCRdb re-called the 5' RACE reads, yielding one record per CDR3 amino acid sequence without DNA. The sample's table shows 55,000 to 75,000 distinct CDR3 sequences. Each CD8+ T cell subset was sorted in triplicate, a few hundred thousand cells each. The data belong to a study of CXCR3-negative and CXCR3-positive naive CD8 T cells. General study points: TRBV-TRBJ usage was similar across naive CXCR3 subsets but distinct in memory cells. Much lower diversity was found in memory CD8+ cells, while both naive subsets had comparably high diversity. Greater hydrophobicity was found in TRB CDR3s of CXCR3-positive naive cells than of CXCR3-negative naive cells.

There are 14 residues in the CDR3. Germline CDR1 MNHEY, CDR2 SMNVEV (reference sequence). The sequenced material came from naive CXCR3+ CD8+ T cells from blood. Subset given: CD45RO-CCR7+CD27+CD95- naive CD8+ T cells expressing CXCR3 (TNR3+). This chain connects TRBV27 to TRBJ1-6; the D call of TRBD1 rests on TCRdb alone, since no DNA is present to check it. The origin of this receptor is a human donor in good health. Some clones in this sample may be carry-over from other donors' samples. CDR3 sequence reads: CASKNQGNNSPLHF.